This T cell receptor (beta chain) was documented in a study of T cell responses to AZD1222 COVID-19 vaccine. Study-wide results and limits: Among the donors, most were white British and more were female, and clonal diversity was possibly underestimated.

The repertoire was sequenced with immunoSEQ multiplex PCR; TCRdb's copy has only in-frame clones and lacks some. Found here are 33,000 or so clones, 88% of them singletons; the top ten hold 12% to 15%. Turning to this clone: Its antigen is still unknown.

CDR3 size: 15 residues. In germline, CDR1 is LGHNA, CDR2 YSLEER. Trimming took off 0 bases at V and 7 bases at J, with 12 bases between the two ends. This clonotype was obtained from an adult who received the AZD1222 COVID-19 vaccine. The rearrangement joins TRBV4-3 to TRBJ1-4; unclear D gene. The sequencing used peripheral blood, collected 28 days after the second AZD1222 dose. The CDR3 loop reads CASSQESAWSEKLFF. The CDR3 DNA sequence: TGCGCCAGCAGCCAAGAGAGTGCTTGGTCTGAAAAACTGTTTTTT.